This T cell receptor beta chain was identified in a study of PD-1 blockade in mismatch repair-deficient tumors. Study outcomes and limitations: After pembrolizumab, tumor-resident clones rose rapidly, then generally contracted before radiologic responses.

As for this clone: Its antigen is undetermined.

V shed 1 base and J 2 bases; nucleotides not matched to a gene: 2. The CDR3 covers 15 residues. The germline gives CDR1 LNHDA, CDR2 SQIVND (reference sequence). Profiled with immunoSEQ multiplex PCR; TCRdb holds only in-frame clones, not every one. Among about 130,000 clones listed, about 88% were seen once. The V call is TRBV19, the J call TRBJ2-7, with TRBD2 identical over 10 bases. The origin of this receptor is an adult with mismatch repair-deficient cancer. The sequencing used peripheral blood, collected approximately 73 weeks after starting pembrolizumab. CDR3 sequence: CASSIGLAGAYEQYF. CDR3 sequence (DNA): TGTGCCAGTAGTATAGGTCTAGCGGGGGCCTACGAGCAGTACTTC.